This TCR beta chain was observed in a study of cytomegalovirus exposure and HLA in healthy donors. Use of 60 Vbeta and 13 Jbeta primers characterized the PCR. Generated by immunoSEQ multiplex PCR, the TCRdb table keeps only in-frame clones and is missing some. Among 80,000 or so clones, nearly 80% were seen once, and the ten largest hold 4% to 4.5%. Details on this clone: What it recognizes is unknown.

V was clipped by 4 bases and J by 4 bases; unmatched bases: 7. Germline CDR1 is SQVTM and CDR2 is ANQGSEA. The CDR3 is made up of 13 amino acids. Whole-study results and caveats: Data from an earlier analysis indicated that most TCR beta V segments were productive either about 87% or about 30% of the time. Among donors in an Asian-associated ancestry cluster, a later analysis reportedly found fewer N-insertions than the roughly 700-donor mean. Later analysis showed most CMV-associated TCR beta chains appearing HLA-restricted.

The V and J genes are TRBV29-1 and TRBJ2-7, with TRBD1 matching 7 bases. This TCR came from a man aged 40-55 years in good health and CMV-seronegative. Sequenced input: PBMCs. The CDR3 DNA sequence: TGCAGCGTTGCCGACAGGGTCCCATACGAGCAGTACTTC. Translation gives CSVADRVPYEQYF.